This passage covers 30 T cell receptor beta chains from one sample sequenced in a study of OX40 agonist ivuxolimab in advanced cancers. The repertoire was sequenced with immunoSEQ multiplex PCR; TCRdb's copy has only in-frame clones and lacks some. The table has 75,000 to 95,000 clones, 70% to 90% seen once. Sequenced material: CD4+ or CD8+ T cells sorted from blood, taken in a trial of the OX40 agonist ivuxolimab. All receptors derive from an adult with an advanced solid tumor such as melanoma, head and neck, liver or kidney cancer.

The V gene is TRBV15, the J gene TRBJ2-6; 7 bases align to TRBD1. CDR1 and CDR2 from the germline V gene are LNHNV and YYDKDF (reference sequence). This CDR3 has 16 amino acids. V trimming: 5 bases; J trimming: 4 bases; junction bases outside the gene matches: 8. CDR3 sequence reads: CATSFLQGSGANVLTF. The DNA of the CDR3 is TGTGCCACCAGCTTTCTACAGGGGTCCGGGGCCAACGTCCTGACTTTC.

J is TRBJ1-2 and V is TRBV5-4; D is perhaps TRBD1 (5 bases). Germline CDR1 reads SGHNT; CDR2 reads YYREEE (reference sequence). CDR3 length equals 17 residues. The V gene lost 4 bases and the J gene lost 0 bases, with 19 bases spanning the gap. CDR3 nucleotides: TGTGCCAGCAGCGACCCTATTCAGACAGTCACTAACTATGGCTACACCTTC. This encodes CASSDPIQTVTNYGYTF.

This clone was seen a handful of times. DNA of the CDR3: TGTGCCAGCAGCTTAGACGGGAGAGGCGGTACGCAGTATTTT. Residues: CASSLDGRGGTQYF. The chain has TRBV7-3 and TRBJ2-3; D possibly corresponds to TRBD2 (6 bases). This CDR3 spans 14 amino acids. Germline V gene lookup returns CDR1 SGHTA and CDR2 FQGTGA. Trimming pared 2 bases from V and 8 bases from J, leaving 14 bases between.

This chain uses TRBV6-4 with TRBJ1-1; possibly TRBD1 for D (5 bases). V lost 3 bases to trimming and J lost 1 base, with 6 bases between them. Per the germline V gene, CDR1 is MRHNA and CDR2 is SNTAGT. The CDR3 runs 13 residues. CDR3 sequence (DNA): TGTGCCAGCAGTGAGGGGGGGAACACTGAAGCTTTCTTT. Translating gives CASSEGGNTEAFF.

Written as DNA, the CDR3 is TGCGCCAGCAGCCAAACCCGGACCGTTGGGACCCAGTACTTC. It is translated as CASSQTRTVGTQYF. The chain is built from TRBV4-1 and TRBJ2-5, with D uncertain. V shed 2 bases and J shed 7 bases, with 14 bases lying between them. Germline V gives CDR1 MGHRA, CDR2 YSYEKL. The CDR3 consists of 14 residues.

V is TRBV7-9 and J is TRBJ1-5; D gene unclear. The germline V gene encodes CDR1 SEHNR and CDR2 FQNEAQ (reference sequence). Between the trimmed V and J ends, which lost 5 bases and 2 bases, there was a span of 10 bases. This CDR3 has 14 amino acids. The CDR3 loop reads CASSPSLGNQPQHF. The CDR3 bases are TGTGCCAGCAGCCCTTCTCTGGGCAATCAGCCCCAGCATTTT.

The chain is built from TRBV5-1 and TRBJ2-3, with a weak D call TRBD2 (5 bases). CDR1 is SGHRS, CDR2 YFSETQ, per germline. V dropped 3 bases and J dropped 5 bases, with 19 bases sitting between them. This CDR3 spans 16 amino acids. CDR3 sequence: CASSSLLESSGDTQYF. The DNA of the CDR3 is TGCGCCAGCAGCTCCTTACTAGAGAGTTCCGGAGATACGCAGTATTTT.

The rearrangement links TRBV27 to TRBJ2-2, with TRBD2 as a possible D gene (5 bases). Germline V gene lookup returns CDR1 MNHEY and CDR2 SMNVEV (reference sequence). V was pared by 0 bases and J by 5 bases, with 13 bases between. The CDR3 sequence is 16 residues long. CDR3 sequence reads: CASSLSTGKQTGELFF. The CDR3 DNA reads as TGTGCCAGCAGTTTATCGACGGGGAAGCAAACCGGGGAGCTGTTTTTT.

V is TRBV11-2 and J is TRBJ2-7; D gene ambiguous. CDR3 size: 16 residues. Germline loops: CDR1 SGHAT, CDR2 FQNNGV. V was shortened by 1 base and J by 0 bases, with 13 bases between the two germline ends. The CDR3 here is CASSLVGTVLSYEQYF. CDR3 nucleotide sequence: TGTGCCAGCAGCTTAGTGGGCACCGTGCTCTCCTACGAGCAGTACTTC.

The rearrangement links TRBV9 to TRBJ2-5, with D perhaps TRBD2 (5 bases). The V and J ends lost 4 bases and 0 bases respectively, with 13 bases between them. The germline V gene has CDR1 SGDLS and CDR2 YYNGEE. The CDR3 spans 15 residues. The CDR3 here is CASSLSSGYQETQYF. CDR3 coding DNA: TGTGCCAGCAGCCTTTCTTCGGGGTACCAAGAGACCCAGTACTTC.

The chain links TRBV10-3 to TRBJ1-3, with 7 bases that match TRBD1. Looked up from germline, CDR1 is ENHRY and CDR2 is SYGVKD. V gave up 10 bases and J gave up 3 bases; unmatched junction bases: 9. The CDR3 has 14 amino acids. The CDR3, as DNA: TGTGCCACCGTGGACAGGTCAGGTGGAAACACCATATATTTT. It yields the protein CATVDRSGGNTIYF.

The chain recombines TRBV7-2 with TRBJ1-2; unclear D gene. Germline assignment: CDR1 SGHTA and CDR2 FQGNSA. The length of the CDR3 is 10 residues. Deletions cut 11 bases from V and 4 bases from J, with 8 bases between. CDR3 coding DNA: TGTGCCCAGCTCGCCTATGGCTACACCTTC. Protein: CAQLAYGYTF.

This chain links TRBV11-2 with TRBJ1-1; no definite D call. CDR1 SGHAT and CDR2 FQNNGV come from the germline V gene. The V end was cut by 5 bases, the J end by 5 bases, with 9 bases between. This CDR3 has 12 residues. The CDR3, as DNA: TGTGCCAGCAGCCAAGGTCGAACTGAAGCTTTCTTT. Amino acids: CASSQGRTEAFF.

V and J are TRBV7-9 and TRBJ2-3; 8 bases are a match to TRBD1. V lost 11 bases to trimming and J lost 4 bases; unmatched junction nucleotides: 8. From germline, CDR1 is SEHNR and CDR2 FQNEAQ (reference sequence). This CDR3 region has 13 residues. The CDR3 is CAGRTGMPDTQYF. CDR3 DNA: TGTGCCGGGCGGACAGGGATGCCAGATACGCAGTATTTT.

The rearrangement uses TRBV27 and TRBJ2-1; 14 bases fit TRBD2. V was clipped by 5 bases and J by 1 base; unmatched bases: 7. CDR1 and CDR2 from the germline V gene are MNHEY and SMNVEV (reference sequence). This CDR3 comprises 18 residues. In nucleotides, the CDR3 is TGTGCCAGCAGTCCGGGACTAGCGGGAGCCGGATCCTACAATGAGCAGTTCTTC. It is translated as CASSPGLAGAGSYNEQFF.

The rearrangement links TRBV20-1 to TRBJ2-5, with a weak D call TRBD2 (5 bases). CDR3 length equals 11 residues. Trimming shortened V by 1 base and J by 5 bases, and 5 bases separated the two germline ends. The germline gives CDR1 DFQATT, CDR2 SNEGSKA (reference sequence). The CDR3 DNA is TGCAGTGCTAGAGCTAGCGAGACCCAGTACTTC. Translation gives CSARASETQYF.

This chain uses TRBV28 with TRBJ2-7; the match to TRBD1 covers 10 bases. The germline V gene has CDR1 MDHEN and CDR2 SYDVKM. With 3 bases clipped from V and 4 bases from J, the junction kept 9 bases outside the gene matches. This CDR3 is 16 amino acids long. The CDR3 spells CASSFLDRGYLYEQYF. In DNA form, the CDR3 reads TGTGCCAGCAGTTTCTTGGACAGGGGGTATTTATACGAGCAGTACTTC. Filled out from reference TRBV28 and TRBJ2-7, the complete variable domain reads DVKVTQSSRYLVKRTGEKVFLECVQDMDHENMFWYRQDPGLGLRLIYFSYDVKMKEKGDIPEGYSVSREKKERFSLILESASTNQTSMYLCASSFLDRGYLYEQYFGPGTRLTVT.

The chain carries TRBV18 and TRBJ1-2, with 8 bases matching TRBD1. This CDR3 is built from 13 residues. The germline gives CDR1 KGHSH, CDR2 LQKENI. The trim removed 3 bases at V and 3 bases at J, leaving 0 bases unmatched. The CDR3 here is CASSPTGDYGYTF. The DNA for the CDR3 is TGTGCCAGCTCACCGACAGGGGACTATGGCTACACCTTC.

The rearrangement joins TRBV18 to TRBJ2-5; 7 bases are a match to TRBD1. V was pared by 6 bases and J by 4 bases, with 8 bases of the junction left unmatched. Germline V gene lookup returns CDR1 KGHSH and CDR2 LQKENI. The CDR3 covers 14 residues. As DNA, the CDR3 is TGTGCCAGCTCCGACGACAGGGAAGGAGAGACCCAGTACTTC. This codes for CASSDDREGETQYF.

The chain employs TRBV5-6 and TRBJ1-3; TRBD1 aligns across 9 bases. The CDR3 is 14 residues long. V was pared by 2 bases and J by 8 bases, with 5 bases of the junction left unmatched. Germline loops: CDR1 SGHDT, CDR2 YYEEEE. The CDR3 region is CASSLGQGFHTIYF. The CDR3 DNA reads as TGTGCCAGCAGCTTAGGACAGGGGTTCCACACCATATATTTT.

The DNA of the CDR3 is TGTGCCAGCTCAGTTGCGATAATCTACAATGAGCAGTTCTTC. Residues: CASSVAIIYNEQFF. The gene calls are TRBV11-2 and TRBJ2-1; D not resolved. V was pared by 8 bases and J by 3 bases, with 14 bases between. CDR3 size: 14 residues. CDR1 SGHAT and CDR2 FQNNGV come from the germline V gene.

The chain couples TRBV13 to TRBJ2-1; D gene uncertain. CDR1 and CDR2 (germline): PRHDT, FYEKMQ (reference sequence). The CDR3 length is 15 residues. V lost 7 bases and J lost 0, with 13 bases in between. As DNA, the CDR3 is TGTGCCAGCACCCCCCATCTGAGCTCCTACAATGAGCAGTTCTTC. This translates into CASTPHLSSYNEQFF.

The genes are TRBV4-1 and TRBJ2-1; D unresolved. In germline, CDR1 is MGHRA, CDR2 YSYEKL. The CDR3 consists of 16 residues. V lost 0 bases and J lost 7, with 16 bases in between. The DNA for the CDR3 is TGCGCCAGCAGCCAAGATAACGGCGTGGAACGGAATGAGCAGTTCTTC. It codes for CASSQDNGVERNEQFF.

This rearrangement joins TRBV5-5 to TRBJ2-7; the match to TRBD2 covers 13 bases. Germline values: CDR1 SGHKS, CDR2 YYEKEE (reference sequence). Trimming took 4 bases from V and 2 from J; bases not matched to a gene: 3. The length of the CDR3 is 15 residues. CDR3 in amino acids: CASSRLAGGPYEQYF. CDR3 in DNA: TGTGCCAGCAGCCGACTAGCGGGAGGCCCCTACGAGCAGTACTTC.

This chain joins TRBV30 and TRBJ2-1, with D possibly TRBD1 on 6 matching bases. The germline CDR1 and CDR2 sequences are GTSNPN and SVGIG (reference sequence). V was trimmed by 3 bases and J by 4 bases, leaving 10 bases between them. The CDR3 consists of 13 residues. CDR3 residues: CAWSQGGYNEQFF. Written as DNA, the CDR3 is TGTGCCTGGAGCCAAGGGGGTTACAATGAGCAGTTCTTC.

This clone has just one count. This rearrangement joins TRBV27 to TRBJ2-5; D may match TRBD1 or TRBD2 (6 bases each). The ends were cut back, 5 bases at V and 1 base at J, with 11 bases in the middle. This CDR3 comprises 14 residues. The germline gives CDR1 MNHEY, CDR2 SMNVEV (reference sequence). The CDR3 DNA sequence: TGTGCCAGCAGTCCCTCGGGGGCCCAAGAGACCCAGTACTTC. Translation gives CASSPSGAQETQYF.

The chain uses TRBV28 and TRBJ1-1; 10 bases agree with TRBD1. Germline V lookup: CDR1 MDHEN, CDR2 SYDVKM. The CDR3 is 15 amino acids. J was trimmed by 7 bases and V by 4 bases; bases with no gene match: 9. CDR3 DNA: TGTGCCAGCAGTTCCACGACAGGGGGCCGACATGAAGCTTTCTTT. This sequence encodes CASSSTTGGRHEAFF.

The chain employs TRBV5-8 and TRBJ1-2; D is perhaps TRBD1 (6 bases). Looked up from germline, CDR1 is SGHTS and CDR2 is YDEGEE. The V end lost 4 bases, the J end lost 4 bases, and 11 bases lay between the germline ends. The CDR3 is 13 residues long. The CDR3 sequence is CASSPQGVYGYTF. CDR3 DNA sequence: TGTGCCAGCAGCCCACAGGGAGTCTATGGCTACACCTTC.

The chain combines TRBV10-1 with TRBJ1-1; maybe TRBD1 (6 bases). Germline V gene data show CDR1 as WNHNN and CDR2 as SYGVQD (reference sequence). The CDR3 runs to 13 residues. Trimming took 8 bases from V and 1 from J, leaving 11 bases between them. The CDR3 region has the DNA TGCGCCAGCCGTGTGGACAGGAACACTGAAGCTTTCTTT. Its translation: CASRVDRNTEAFF.

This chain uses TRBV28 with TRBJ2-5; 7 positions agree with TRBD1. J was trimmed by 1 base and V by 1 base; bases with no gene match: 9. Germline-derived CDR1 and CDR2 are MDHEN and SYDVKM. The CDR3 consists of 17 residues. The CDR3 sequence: CASSLSRTGSFQETQYF. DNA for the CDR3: TGTGCCAGCAGTTTATCCCGGACAGGAAGCTTCCAAGAGACCCAGTACTTC. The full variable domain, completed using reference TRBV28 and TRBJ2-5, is DVKVTQSSRYLVKRTGEKVFLECVQDMDHENMFWYRQDPGLGLRLIYFSYDVKMKEKGDIPEGYSVSREKKERFSLILESASTNQTSMYLCASSLSRTGSFQETQYFGPGTRLLVL.